Listed below are T cell receptor beta chains from one sample, sequenced in a study of blood T cell repertoires in COVID-19. TCRdb's copy holds only in-frame clones and misses some; the assay was immunoSEQ multiplex PCR. The sample records 150,000 to 200,000 clones, around nine tenths being singletons. Sequencing input: peripheral blood. These receptors were collected from a human donor in a cohort sampled during active COVID-19. Both conserved end residues are part of each CDR3. Each record gives: CDR3 protein, V gene, clone size, J gene. Some rows mark clone size as missing; the rest say once, few, many or name a class of expanded clone.

CDR3aa: CASSRVLAGNYEQYF
v_gene: TRBV5-6
abundance: NA
j_gene: TRBJ2-7

CDR3aa: CASSQEARGNGGYTF
v_gene: TRBV4-3
abundance: NA
j_gene: TRBJ1-2

CDR3aa: CASSLGGGLESSNEKLFF
v_gene: TRBV11-3
abundance: NA
j_gene: TRBJ1-4

CDR3aa: CAWSVDSAPLHF
v_gene: TRBV30
abundance: NA
j_gene: TRBJ1-6

CDR3aa: CASSFAGGEQYF
v_gene: TRBV27
abundance: few
j_gene: TRBJ2-7

CDR3aa: CASSLETGTKNIQYF
v_gene: TRBV5-1
abundance: once
j_gene: TRBJ2-4

CDR3aa: CASSSGRADGYTF
v_gene: TRBV28
abundance: NA
j_gene: TRBJ1-2

CDR3aa: CASSVAIVGTDTQYF
v_gene: TRBV19
abundance: NA
j_gene: TRBJ2-3

CDR3aa: CASSIGTVPYGYTF
v_gene: TRBV28
abundance: NA
j_gene: TRBJ1-2

CDR3aa: CASSPRAARDQETQYF
v_gene: TRBV5-1
abundance: NA
j_gene: TRBJ2-5

CDR3aa: CASSTDGQGSQPQHF
v_gene: TRBV7-9
abundance: NA
j_gene: TRBJ1-5

CDR3aa: CASSSTVAGEQFF
v_gene: TRBV27
abundance: NA
j_gene: TRBJ2-1

CDR3aa: CASSPGQGFGEKLFF
v_gene: TRBV18
abundance: NA
j_gene: TRBJ1-4

CDR3aa: CASSVAQGVGETQYF
v_gene: TRBV9
abundance: NA
j_gene: TRBJ2-5

CDR3aa: CASSWTGEQYF
v_gene: TRBV28
abundance: NA
j_gene: TRBJ2-7

CDR3aa: CASSQGTGEKNSPLHF
v_gene: TRBV4-3
abundance: NA
j_gene: TRBJ1-6

CDR3aa: CASSLESGLGSSHNEQFF
v_gene: TRBV7-9
abundance: few
j_gene: TRBJ2-1

CDR3aa: CASTPGLSRGAFF
v_gene: TRBV12-3/TRBV12-4
abundance: few
j_gene: TRBJ1-1

CDR3aa: CASSLNPDRGFEAFF
v_gene: TRBV5-4
abundance: NA
j_gene: TRBJ1-1

CDR3aa: CASSLDASVPSYEQYF
v_gene: TRBV11-2
abundance: NA
j_gene: TRBJ2-7

CDR3aa: CASSGGTGANVLTF
v_gene: TRBV28
abundance: NA
j_gene: TRBJ2-6

CDR3aa: CASSVNAGHNEKLFF
v_gene: TRBV9
abundance: NA
j_gene: TRBJ1-4

CDR3aa: CASCPGTGTDTQYF
v_gene: TRBV5-1
abundance: NA
j_gene: TRBJ2-3

CDR3aa: CASSLAQPRYGYTF
v_gene: TRBV6-2/TRBV6-3
abundance: NA
j_gene: TRBJ1-2

CDR3aa: CASSLGLAASSYEQYF
v_gene: TRBV5-6
abundance: NA
j_gene: TRBJ2-7

CDR3aa: CASRSGRGKYEQYF
v_gene: TRBV2
abundance: NA
j_gene: TRBJ2-7

CDR3aa: CASTSWGEDNEKLFF
v_gene: TRBV19
abundance: NA
j_gene: TRBJ1-4

CDR3aa: CASSDWGEPYNEQFF
v_gene: TRBV6-1
abundance: NA
j_gene: TRBJ2-1

CDR3aa: CASSSSHTDTQYF
v_gene: TRBV7-2
abundance: NA
j_gene: TRBJ2-3